This T cell receptor (beta chain) was identified during a study of blood T cell repertoires in COVID-19. Study-wide context: PBMCs, B-cell-depleted T cells, or T cells were the source of the cDNA or gDNA that made up the material.

Germline V gene lookup returns CDR1 KGHSH and CDR2 LQKENI. V dropped 0 bases and J dropped 4 bases, with 13 bases sitting between them. The CDR3 runs 16 residues. The assay was immunoSEQ multiplex PCR, and TCRdb's table has in-frame clones only and misses some. The data contain around 94,000 clones, around 73% of them singletons. The sequence came from a man in his 60s with active or convalescent COVID-19. The chain couples TRBV18 to TRBJ1-3; D uncertain. Source material: peripheral blood. CDR3 nucleotides: TGTGCCAGCTCACCACCGGGCCTAACCCTCGGAAACACCATATATTTT. Protein sequence: CASSPPGLTLGNTIYF.